This T cell receptor (beta chain) is from a study of T cells after yellow fever vaccination. MiXCR, applied by TCRdb to the 5' RACE reads, yields one record per CDR3 protein. The sample includes around 300,000 distinct CDR3 sequences, over 10% of them seen just once. Germline V gene data show CDR1 as SEHNR and CDR2 as FQNEAQ (reference sequence). The CDR3 has 14 amino acids. Trimming removed 6 bases from V and 5 bases from J, with 14 bases in between. This clonotype was picked up a small number of times. The rearrangement links TRBV7-9 to TRBJ2-1; D gene unclear. Sequencing was performed on CD4+ T cells sorted from PBMCs, taken 45 days after the yellow fever booster vaccination. This TCR derives from a man aged 30-40 years who received the YFV17D yellow fever vaccine. CDR3 nucleotides: TGTGCCAGCAGTCAGGTCCCGAGTCACAATGAGCAGTTCTTC. This translates into CASSQVPSHNEQFF.